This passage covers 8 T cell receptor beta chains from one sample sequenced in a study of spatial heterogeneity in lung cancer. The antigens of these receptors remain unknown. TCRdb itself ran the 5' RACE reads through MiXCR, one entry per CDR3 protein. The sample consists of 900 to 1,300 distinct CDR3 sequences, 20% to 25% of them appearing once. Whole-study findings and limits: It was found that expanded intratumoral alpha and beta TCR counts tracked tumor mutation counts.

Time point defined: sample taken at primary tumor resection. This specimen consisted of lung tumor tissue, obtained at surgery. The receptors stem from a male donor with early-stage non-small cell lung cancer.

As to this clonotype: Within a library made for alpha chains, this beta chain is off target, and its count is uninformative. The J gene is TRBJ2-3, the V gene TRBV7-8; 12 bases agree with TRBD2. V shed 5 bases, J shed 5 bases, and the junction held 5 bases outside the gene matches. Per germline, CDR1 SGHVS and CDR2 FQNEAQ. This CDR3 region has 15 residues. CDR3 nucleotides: TGTGCCAGCAGCACAAGACTAGCGGGAGTAGATACGCAGTATTTT. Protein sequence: CASSTRLAGVDTQYF.

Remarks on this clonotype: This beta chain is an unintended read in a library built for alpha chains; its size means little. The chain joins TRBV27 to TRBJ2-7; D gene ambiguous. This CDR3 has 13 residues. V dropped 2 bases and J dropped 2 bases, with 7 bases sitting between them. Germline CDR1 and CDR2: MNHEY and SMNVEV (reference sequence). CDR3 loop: CASSLRITYEQYF. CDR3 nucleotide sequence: TGTGCCAGCAGTTTAAGGATTACCTACGAGCAGTACTTC.

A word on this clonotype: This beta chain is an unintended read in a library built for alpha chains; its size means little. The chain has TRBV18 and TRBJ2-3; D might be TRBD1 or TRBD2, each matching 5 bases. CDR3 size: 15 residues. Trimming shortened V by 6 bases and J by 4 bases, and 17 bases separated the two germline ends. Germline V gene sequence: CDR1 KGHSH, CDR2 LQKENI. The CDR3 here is CASSRQPWGSDTQYF. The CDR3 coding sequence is TGTGCCAGCTCTCGCCAACCGTGGGGGTCAGATACGCAGTATTTT.

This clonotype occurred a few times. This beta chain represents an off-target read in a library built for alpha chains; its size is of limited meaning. CDR3 in amino acids: CASSLRARGYEQYF. The CDR3 DNA reads as TGTGCCAGCAGTTTAAGAGCCAGGGGGTACGAGCAGTACTTC. This chain uses TRBV27 with TRBJ2-7; 7 bases fit TRBD1. The J segment lost 4 bases and the V segment lost 2 bases, leaving 5 bases of the junction unmatched. This CDR3 comprises 14 residues. Germline V lookup: CDR1 MNHEY, CDR2 SMNVEV (reference sequence).

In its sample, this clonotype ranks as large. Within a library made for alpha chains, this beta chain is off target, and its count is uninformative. CDR3 protein: CASSLAGLARDEQFF. CDR3 DNA sequence: TGTGCCAGCAGCTTAGCGGGACTAGCGCGCGATGAGCAGTTCTTC. V and J are TRBV7-9 and TRBJ2-1; 10 bases line up with TRBD2. The CDR3 is made up of 15 amino acids. Looked up from germline, CDR1 is SEHNR and CDR2 is FQNEAQ (reference sequence). The trim removed 0 bases at V and 8 bases at J, leaving 4 bases unmatched.

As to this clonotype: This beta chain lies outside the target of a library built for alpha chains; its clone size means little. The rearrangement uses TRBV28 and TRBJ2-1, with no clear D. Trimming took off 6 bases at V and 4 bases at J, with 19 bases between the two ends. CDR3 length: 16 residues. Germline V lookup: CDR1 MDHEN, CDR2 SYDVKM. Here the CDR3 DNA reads TGTGCCAGCAGGCCAACGGGCCAAAGAATGTACAATGAGCAGTTCTTC. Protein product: CASRPTGQRMYNEQFF.

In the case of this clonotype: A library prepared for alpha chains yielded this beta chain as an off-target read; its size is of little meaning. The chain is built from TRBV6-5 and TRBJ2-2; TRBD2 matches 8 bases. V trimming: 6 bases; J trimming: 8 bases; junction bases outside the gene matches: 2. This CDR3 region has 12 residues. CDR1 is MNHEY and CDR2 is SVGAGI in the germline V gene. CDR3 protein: CASRGGRGELFF. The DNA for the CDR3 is TGTGCCAGCAGGGGCGGGAGGGGGGAGCTGTTTTTT.

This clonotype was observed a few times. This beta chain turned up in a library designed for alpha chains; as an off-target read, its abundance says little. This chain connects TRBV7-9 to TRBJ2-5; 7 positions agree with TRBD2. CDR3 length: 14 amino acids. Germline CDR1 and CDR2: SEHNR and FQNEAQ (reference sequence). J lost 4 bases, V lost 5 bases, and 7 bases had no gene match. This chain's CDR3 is CASSPPGLSETQYF. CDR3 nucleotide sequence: TGTGCCAGCAGCCCGCCGGGACTATCAGAGACCCAGTACTTC.